Each of the 14 T cell receptor beta chains below was sequenced from the same sample in a study of OX40 agonist ivuxolimab in advanced cancers. Sequencing was performed with immunoSEQ multiplex PCR; in TCRdb, only in-frame clones are kept and a portion is missing. Among 83,000 or so clones listed, 90% to 95% were seen once. Sequences were derived from CD4+ or CD8+ T cells sorted from blood, sampled in a trial of the OX40 agonist ivuxolimab. The receptors come from an adult with an advanced solid tumor such as melanoma, head and neck, liver or kidney cancer.

This clone was detected only once. J is TRBJ2-1 and V is TRBV9, with unresolved D. V lost 10 bases and J lost 6, with 17 bases in between. CDR1 and CDR2 from the germline V gene are SGDLS and YYNGEE. There are 13 residues in the CDR3. The CDR3: CASGRQLGNEQFF. CDR3 DNA sequence: TGTGCCTCTGGTCGCCAGTTGGGCAATGAGCAGTTCTTC.

The rearrangement uses TRBV6-1 and TRBJ1-5; the D is unclear. The CDR3 sequence is 14 residues long. V dropped 8 bases and J dropped 8 bases, with 19 bases sitting between them. Per germline, CDR1 MNHNS and CDR2 SASEGT. This CDR3 reads CASAVYGGIKPQHF. CDR3 nucleotides: TGTGCCAGCGCCGTGTATGGCGGGATAAAGCCCCAGCATTTT.

This sequence joins TRBV2 and TRBJ1-3; the D gene is possibly TRBD1 (5 bases). Germline CDR1 is SNHLY and CDR2 is FYNNEI. The V and J ends lost 3 bases and 4 bases respectively, with 10 bases between them. The CDR3 covers 14 residues. The CDR3 reads CASSERRGGNTIYF. DNA for the CDR3: TGTGCCAGCAGTGAGCGAAGGGGCGGAAACACCATATATTTT.

For this clone: Compared with germline, one end of the junction differs, possibly owing to a read error. This chain joins TRBV29-1 and TRBJ2-5; TRBD2 agrees at 11 bases. CDR3 length equals 14 residues. Germline values: CDR1 SQVTM, CDR2 ANQGSEA. CDR3 protein: CSVFPLAGEEAQYF. In DNA form, the CDR3 reads TGCAGCGTTTTTCCACTAGCGGGAGAAGAGGCCCAGTACTTC. The full variable domain, completed using reference TRBV29-1 and TRBJ2-5, is SAVISQKPSRDICQRGTSLTIQCQVDSQVTMMFWYRQQPGQSLTLIATANQGSEATYESGFVIDKFPISRPNLTFSTLTVSNMSPEDSSIYLCSVFPLAGEEAQYFGPGTRLLVL.

The rearrangement links TRBV4-3 to TRBJ1-5; no clear D. Per germline, CDR1 LGHNA and CDR2 YSLEER. Trimming took off 4 bases at V and 1 base at J, with 11 bases between the two ends. The length of the CDR3 is 15 residues. As DNA, the CDR3 is TGCGCCAGCAGCCCTTGGACGGGAAGCAATCAGCCCCAGCATTTT. Residues: CASSPWTGSNQPQHF.

CDR3 nucleotide sequence: TGTGCCAGCAGCTTAGACTCCCACACAGATACGCAGTATTTT. It encodes CASSLDSHTDTQYF. V usage is TRBV7-2 and J usage is TRBJ2-3; no clear D. This CDR3 is 14 amino acids long. CDR1 and CDR2 (germline): SGHTA, FQGNSA. With 1 base removed from V and 2 bases from J, the gap between germline ends came to 7 bases.

This rearrangement joins TRBV28 to TRBJ2-3, with 9 bases lining up with TRBD1. The CDR3 runs to 13 residues. Germline V gene data show CDR1 as MDHEN and CDR2 as SYDVKM. The junction had 4 bases not matched to a gene; V was cut back by 8 bases and J by 4 bases. CDR3 residues: CASQTGGPDTQYF. In DNA, the CDR3 is TGTGCCAGCCAAACAGGGGGCCCAGATACGCAGTATTTT.

The rearrangement links TRBV7-8 to TRBJ1-4, with 12 bases identical to TRBD1. Germline CDR1 and CDR2: SGHVS and FQNEAQ. With V trimmed by 8 bases and J by 7 bases, 11 bases remained unmatched. This CDR3 is 16 amino acids long. The CDR3 nucleotides are TGTGCCAGCGGGACAGGGGGCTTTGCAAGGGGTGAAAAACTGTTTTTT. Translation: CASGTGGFARGEKLFF.

This clone was seen a few times. This chain connects TRBV5-5 to TRBJ1-3; D is possibly TRBD1 (6 bases). V lost 5 bases, J lost 1 base, and 10 bases lay in between. In germline, CDR1 is SGHKS, CDR2 YYEKEE (reference sequence). This CDR3 comprises 14 residues. The DNA of the CDR3 is TGTGCCAGCAGTAACAGGGTTTCTGGAAACACCATATATTTT. Translating gives CASSNRVSGNTIYF.

This chain connects TRBV5-1 to TRBJ1-3; tentatively, D is TRBD1 (6 bases). V was shortened by 4 bases and J by 2 bases, with 10 bases between the two germline ends. The germline CDR1 and CDR2 sequences are SGHRS and YFSETQ. The CDR3 has 14 residues. The CDR3: CASSRQAPGNTIYF. In DNA, the CDR3 is TGCGCCAGCAGCCGACAGGCTCCTGGAAACACCATATATTTT.

The chain carries TRBV7-2 and TRBJ2-3; D gene ambiguous. The CDR3 is 13 residues long. Germline loops: CDR1 SGHTA, CDR2 FQGNSA. V lost 3 bases, J lost 4 bases, and 8 bases lay in between. The chain's CDR3 is CASSLGFADTQYF. The CDR3 DNA is TGTGCCAGCAGCTTGGGTTTCGCAGATACGCAGTATTTT.

The genes are TRBV2 and TRBJ2-2; perhaps TRBD1 as D (6 bases). Germline lookup yields CDR1 SNHLY and CDR2 FYNNEI. V was pared by 6 bases and J by 1 base, with 12 bases between. The CDR3 sequence is 15 residues long. CDR3 coding DNA: TGTGCCAGCAGCACATCCAGGGGGAACACCGGGGAGCTGTTTTTT. Its translation: CASSTSRGNTGELFF.

For this clone: One end of the junction varies from germline; a read error may be responsible. The chain couples TRBV25-1 to TRBJ1-2; no reliable D call. The CDR3 is 13 residues long. Per germline, CDR1 MGHDK and CDR2 SYGVNS. CDR3 nucleotides: TGTGCCAGCAGTGAGGTCGGTTCGAATGGCCACACCTTC. Residues: CASSEVGSNGHTF.

This chain uses TRBV7-9 with TRBJ1-1; the D gene is possibly TRBD1 (5 bases). The germline gives CDR1 SEHNR, CDR2 FQNEAQ (reference sequence). The germline V and J ends were trimmed by 2 bases and 1 base, with 11 bases remaining between them. There are 15 residues in the CDR3. CDR3 amino acids: CASSLSGAQNTEAFF. DNA for the CDR3: TGTGCCAGCAGCTTAAGTGGGGCGCAGAACACTGAAGCTTTCTTT.